These 21 T cell receptor beta chains originate from one sample sequenced in a study of vaccination effects on CD4 cells after COVID-19. Sequencing followed a ViraFEST assay step that expanded antigen-specific CD4+ T cells with viral peptide pools. Cells that had been cultured for ten to eleven days were the source of isolated CD4+ T cells. As their vaccination, participants received two doses of either BNT162b2 or mRNA-1273. These TCRs' antigens remain unknown. Data came from immunoSEQ multiplex PCR; TCRdb stores just in-frame clones and leaves some out. The sample lists about 24,000 clones, roughly 72% seen once, with more than 8.5% in the top ten. Sequencing was performed on CD4+ T cells from PBMCs cultured with HCoV-NL63 spike peptides, taken after COVID-19 vaccination. The receptors here all came from a human donor who received a COVID-19 vaccine.

This clone was detected only once. The V call is TRBV5-5, the J call TRBJ1-2; 11 positions agree with TRBD1. Germline CDR1 reads SGHKS; CDR2 reads YYEKEE (reference sequence). V shed 0 bases and J 4 bases; nucleotides not matched to a gene: 8. There are 17 residues in the CDR3. This chain's CDR3 is CASSLDGTGGIVYGYTF. The CDR3 DNA reads TGTGCCAGCAGCTTGGATGGGACAGGGGGTATCGTCTATGGCTACACCTTC.

The rearrangement joins TRBV13 to TRBJ2-2; 10 positions match TRBD2. The germline CDR1 and CDR2 sequences are PRHDT and FYEKMQ (reference sequence). J lost 4 bases, V lost 5 bases, and 10 bases had no gene match. This CDR3 has 17 amino acids. In nucleotides, the CDR3 is TGTGCCAGCAGCCGTCAGCGGGGGGGCCTTGCCACCGGGGAGCTGTTTTTT. It translates to CASSRQRGGLATGELFF.

This chain joins TRBV15 and TRBJ2-7, with D tentatively TRBD1 (6 bases). This CDR3 contains 14 residues. V lost 3 bases and J lost 5, with 14 bases in between. Per the germline V gene, CDR1 is LNHNV and CDR2 is YYDKDF (reference sequence). CDR3 in amino acids: CATSRQDSSDEQYF. The DNA of the CDR3 is TGTGCCACCAGCAGGCAGGACAGTTCCGACGAGCAGTACTTC.

CDR3 DNA sequence: TGCGCCAGCAGCCAAGATCTCTCAGGTACCAATGAAAAACTGTTTTTT. Translation gives CASSQDLSGTNEKLFF. The chain has TRBV4-1 and TRBJ1-4; no clear D. The CDR3 totals 16 residues. The ends were cut back, 0 bases at V and 5 bases at J, with 13 bases in the middle. The germline V gene encodes CDR1 MGHRA and CDR2 YSYEKL.

This clone was counted between two and nine times. This chain joins TRBV7-9 and TRBJ1-5, with unresolved D. V lost 4 bases to trimming and J lost 4 bases, with 11 bases between them. Germline lookup yields CDR1 SEHNR and CDR2 FQNEAQ (reference sequence). This CDR3 region has 14 residues. The DNA for the CDR3 is TGTGCCAGCAGCTCATTGATTGGGAATCAGCCCCAGCATTTT. It specifies CASSSLIGNQPQHF.

V is TRBV6-6 and J is TRBJ2-3; TRBD2 aligns across 7 bases. This CDR3 is built from 13 residues. Germline V lookup: CDR1 MNHNY, CDR2 SVGAGI (reference sequence). J gave up 0 bases and V 8 bases, and 2 bases lay outside the gene matches. CDR3 loop: CASRDYSTDTQYF. CDR3 nucleotides: TGTGCCAGCCGGGACTACAGCACAGATACGCAGTATTTT.

The chain has TRBV7-2 and TRBJ2-1; D not resolved. The CDR3 extends over 13 amino acids. Germline lookup yields CDR1 SGHTA and CDR2 FQGNSA. V lost 2 bases and J lost 4, with 6 bases in between. Here the CDR3 reads CASSLQVYNEQFF. For the CDR3, the DNA is TGTGCCAGCAGCTTACAGGTATACAATGAGCAGTTCTTC.

V gene TRBV18 combines with J gene TRBJ1-2, with 11 nucleotides matching TRBD1. Unmatched junction bases numbered 13, after V lost 1 base and J lost 6 bases. The CDR3 is 18 amino acids. CDR1 is KGHSH and CDR2 is LQKENI in the germline V gene. In DNA, the CDR3 is TGTGCCAGCTCACCACTATCCTCATGGACAGGGGGCCTGGATGGCTACACCTTC. Translation gives CASSPLSSWTGGLDGYTF.

V is TRBV27 and J is TRBJ1-3, with D unclear. CDR1 is MNHEY, CDR2 SMNVEV, per germline (reference sequence). Trimming pared 5 bases from V and 2 bases from J, leaving 13 bases between. The CDR3 runs 15 residues. The CDR3 sequence: CASSRLGLAGNTIYF. CDR3 nucleotide sequence: TGTGCCAGCAGTCGACTCGGACTTGCTGGAAACACCATATATTTT.

The V gene is TRBV9, the J gene TRBJ1-2, with D possibly being TRBD1 (6 bases). The CDR3 has 14 residues. Germline-derived CDR1 and CDR2 are SGDLS and YYNGEE. Between the trimmed V and J ends, which lost 4 bases and 4 bases, there was a span of 14 bases. The CDR3 protein is CASSPPTRGYGYTF. CDR3 in DNA: TGTGCCAGCAGCCCCCCGACCAGGGGCTATGGCTACACCTTC.

The rearrangement links TRBV7-8 to TRBJ2-2, with D tentatively TRBD2 (5 bases). CDR1 and CDR2 (germline): SGHVS, FQNEAQ. V lost 3 bases and J lost 4, with 9 bases in between. CDR3 length: 14 amino acids. The CDR3 spells CASSFLRGTGELFF. Here the CDR3 DNA reads TGTGCCAGCAGCTTTCTTCGGGGCACCGGGGAGCTGTTTTTT.

V and J are TRBV7-2 and TRBJ2-3; TRBD1 aligns across 9 bases. The CDR3 is 13 residues long. Germline CDR1 and CDR2: SGHTA and FQGNSA. Losses at the gene ends were 6 bases for V and 6 bases for J; bases not matched to a gene: 4. The CDR3 reads CASRKGQGDTQYF. Here the CDR3 DNA reads TGTGCCAGCAGAAAAGGACAGGGGGATACGCAGTATTTT.

The chain carries TRBV19 and TRBJ1-2; no clear D. V lost 5 bases to trimming and J lost 5 bases, with 15 bases between them. The CDR3 is 14 residues long. Germline V CDR1 and CDR2: LNHDA, SQIVND (reference sequence). The CDR3 loop reads CASSPVGGLYGYTF. CDR3 in DNA: TGTGCCAGTAGTCCGGTTGGAGGGCTATATGGCTACACCTTC.

The chain uses TRBV2 and TRBJ1-2; no firm D call. The length of the CDR3 is 13 residues. Trimming took off 6 bases at V and 5 bases at J, with 13 bases between the two ends. CDR1 and CDR2 (germline): SNHLY, FYNNEI. CDR3 loop: CASRADGNYGYTF. The CDR3 nucleotides read TGTGCCAGCAGGGCGGATGGTAATTATGGCTACACCTTC.

The chain employs TRBV24-1 and TRBJ1-2; 7 bases fit TRBD1. V lost 2 bases to trimming and J lost 2 bases; unmatched junction nucleotides: 4. The CDR3 loop spans 15 amino acids. CDR1 is KGHDR, CDR2 SFDVKD, per germline. Here the CDR3 reads CATSDSGQLNYGYTF. In nucleotides, the CDR3 is TGTGCCACCAGTGATTCGGGACAGTTAAACTATGGCTACACCTTC.

This clone has a handful of counts. The J gene is TRBJ1-5, the V gene TRBV6-1, with a possible D match to TRBD1 (6 bases). Trimming took 3 bases from V and 6 from J, leaving 12 bases between them. CDR1 is MNHNS and CDR2 is SASEGT in the germline V gene. CDR3 length: 14 amino acids. CDR3 in DNA: TGTGCCAGCAGTGAGGCGGGGGCGGGTCAGCCCCAGCATTTT. Its translation is CASSEAGAGQPQHF.

For the CDR3, the DNA is TGTGCCAGCAGCTTAGGGGTGGGAGGCCGAGGTGCAGAGACCCAGTACTTC. Translated: CASSLGVGGRGAETQYF. The V call is TRBV7-2, the J call TRBJ2-5; weak D call: TRBD2 (6 bases). The CDR3 is 17 residues long. With 1 base removed from V and 4 bases from J, the gap between germline ends came to 19 bases. Per germline, CDR1 SGHTA and CDR2 FQGNSA.

The gene calls are TRBV7-8 and TRBJ1-4, with 10 bases lining up with TRBD1. Trimming took 2 bases from V and 4 from J; bases not matched to a gene: 10. The CDR3 covers 18 residues. The germline gives CDR1 SGHVS, CDR2 FQNEAQ. CDR3 coding DNA: TGTGCCAGCAGCTTAAGAGGTGACAGGGGGCGGTTTAATGAAAAACTGTTTTTT. This encodes CASSLRGDRGRFNEKLFF.

This clone was seen a handful of times. This sequence joins TRBV12-3 or TRBV12-4 and TRBJ2-7; no reliable D call. With 7 bases removed from V and 3 bases from J, the gap between germline ends came to 7 bases. The CDR3 contains 11 residues. The DNA of the CDR3 is TGTGCCAGCACCAAAAACTACGAGCAGTACTTC. This encodes CASTKNYEQYF.

This chain links TRBV19 with TRBJ1-1; 11 bases are a match to TRBD1. V lost 4 bases and J lost 1; bases outside the gene matches: 5. The CDR3 is made up of 16 amino acids. The germline gives CDR1 LNHDA, CDR2 SQIVND (reference sequence). The CDR3 sequence is CASSTRTGGRNTEAFF. Here the CDR3 DNA reads TGTGCCAGTAGTACCAGGACAGGGGGCCGGAACACTGAAGCTTTCTTT.

V is TRBV2 and J is TRBJ2-7; weak D call: TRBD1 (7 bases). The CDR3 is made up of 13 amino acids. Germline CDR1 SNHLY, CDR2 FYNNEI. V lost 11 bases and J lost 2, with 16 bases in between. The CDR3 region is CAWRDSAPYEQYF. The CDR3 DNA reads as TGTGCCTGGAGGGACAGTGCTCCCTACGAGCAGTACTTC.